The 10 T cell receptor beta chains below come from one sample, sequenced in a study of tumor and adjacent non-tumor tissue in lung cancer. Three rounds of nested PCR, following a modified ARM-PCR protocol, produced the TCRbeta library. TCRdb re-called the multiplex PCR reads with MiXCR, one entry per CDR3 protein. The sample consists of around 79,000 distinct CDR3 sequences, approximately 72% of them appearing once. No cell sorting was done before RNA was extracted from the tissue. Material: lung tumor tissue. These TCRs come from a woman between 40 and 55 years old with non-small cell lung cancer.

This clonotype has a single count. It may be a read error: a sequence one base away is much more abundant. This sequence joins TRBV5-1 and TRBJ1-1; D unclear. Per the germline V gene, CDR1 is SGHRS and CDR2 is YFSETQ. The CDR3 has 11 amino acids. The CDR3 nucleotides read TGCCCCAGCAGACTGAACACTGAAGCTTTCTTT. Its translation: CPSRLNTEAFF.

Points on this clonotype: This clone may be a read error of a much larger clone one base away. This chain connects TRBV20-1 to TRBJ2-7, with 10 bases identical to TRBD1. The germline CDR1 and CDR2 sequences are DFQATT and SNEGSKA (reference sequence). This CDR3 is built from 12 residues. CDR3 coding DNA: TGCAGCCGACAGGGGGCGAACCACGAGCAGTACTTC. This translates into CSRQGANHEQYF.

With respect to this clonotype: Germline and junction disagree at one end, which may indicate a read error. The gene calls are TRBV12-3 or TRBV12-4 and TRBJ2-7, with D perhaps matching TRBD2 (6 bases). This CDR3 contains 13 residues. DNA for the CDR3: TGTGCCAGGAGTCTTAGGGAGGCCCACGAGCAATACTTC. Amino acid sequence: CARSLREAHEQYF.

Turning to this clonotype: Being one base from a much bigger clone, this may be a read error. J is TRBJ1-1 and V is TRBV20-1, with 8 bases that match TRBD1. Trimming at V came to 8 bases and at J to 3 bases, leaving 11 bases not matched to a gene. The germline V gene encodes CDR1 DFQATT and CDR2 SNEGSKA (reference sequence). The CDR3 is 14 amino acids. CDR3 residues: CSTTTWTGYTEAFF. As DNA, the CDR3 is TGCAGTACTACAACCTGGACAGGGTACACTGAAGCTTTCTTT.

This clonotype was detected only once. The final CDR3 position lacks the conserved phenylalanine or tryptophan, pointing to a likely read error. The limits of the CDR3 on the DNA are not certain, so only TCRdb's listed CDR3 is given. The rearrangement uses TRBV6-5 and TRBJ2-7. Inclusive of both ends, the CDR3 amounts to 13 amino acids. The V gene's germline CDR1 is MNHEY and CDR2 SVGAGI. This CDR3 reads CASRPLGSYEQYI.

This sequence joins TRBV24-1 and TRBJ2-3, with D perhaps matching TRBD1 (6 bases). The CDR3 extends over 15 amino acids. With 1 base removed from V and 4 bases from J, the gap between germline ends came to 11 bases. Germline CDR1 KGHDR, CDR2 SFDVKD. The CDR3 DNA reads as TGTGCCACCAGTGATTTACTGGGGGCCTCAGATACGCAGTATTTT. Translating it yields CATSDLLGASDTQYF.

This chain uses TRBV10-2 with TRBJ2-7; D is unresolved. This CDR3 comprises 13 residues. The germline CDR1 and CDR2 sequences are WSHSY and SAAADI. CDR3 DNA sequence: TGCGTCGGCAGTGGAGACACTAACTACGAGCAGTACTTC. This gives the protein CVGSGDTNYEQYF.

With regard to this clonotype: The conserved phenylalanine or tryptophan is not found at the CDR3 terminus, so this likely reflects a read error. The genes are TRBV11-2 and TRBJ1-3; 7 bases align to TRBD1. Germline loops: CDR1 SGHAT, CDR2 FQNNGV. The CDR3 consists of 12 residues. J lost 11 bases, V lost 7 bases, and 8 bases had no gene match. This chain's CDR3 is CASNLVQGAIYY. DNA for the CDR3: TGTGCCAGCAATTTAGTTCAGGGGGCCATATATTAT.

This chain connects TRBV5-6 to TRBJ1-2; D remains unclear. CDR3 size: 15 residues. CDR1 SGHDT and CDR2 YYEEEE come from the germline V gene. V lost 0 bases, J lost 6 bases, and 15 bases lay in between. CDR3 DNA sequence: TGTGCCAGCAGCTTGGTCGGCAGAGGTATCCATGGCTACACCTTC. This gives the protein CASSLVGRGIHGYTF.

Turning to this clonotype: One end of the junction does not line up with germline, which may come from a read error. The J gene is TRBJ2-5, the V gene TRBV11-3; possibly TRBD2 for D (6 bases). CDR1 SGHNT and CDR2 YENEEA come from the germline V gene. This CDR3 contains 10 residues. The CDR3 coding sequence is TGTACCAGCAGCGGGCGAACCGAGTACTTC. Amino acids: CTSSGRTEYF.